This entry lists 7 T cell receptor beta chains sequenced from one sample in a study of blood T cells in healthy people across ages. Next came a second PCR, run for about 6 to 12 cycles, which used a sample-barcoded 5' primer along with a J-beta primer mix. MiXCR was run by TCRdb on the 5' RACE reads, yielding one entry per CDR3 protein. The sample has fewer than 900,000 distinct CDR3 sequences, roughly 44% seen once. Sequencing was carried out using blood. The receptors here all came from a woman aged 55-69 years in good health.

The J gene is TRBJ2-5, the V gene TRBV7-9; D possibly corresponds to TRBD1 (6 bases). Germline CDR1 is SEHNR and CDR2 is FQNEAQ (reference sequence). CDR3 size: 12 residues. V was cut by 4 bases and J by 11 bases, with 14 bases left in between. As DNA, the CDR3 is TGTGCCAGCAGCTCAGGACAGTGCGCGCAGTACTTC. It codes for CASSSGQCAQYF.

The rearrangement links TRBV9 to TRBJ2-3; 8 bases are shared with TRBD1. The length of the CDR3 is 16 residues. Per the germline V gene, CDR1 is SGDLS and CDR2 is YYNGEE. V dropped 3 bases and J dropped 4; count of bases not matched to a gene: 10. This CDR3 reads CASSASVRGRPDTQYF. CDR3 DNA: TGTGCCAGCAGCGCCTCGGTCAGGGGGCGCCCAGATACGCAGTATTTT.

The J gene is TRBJ2-7, the V gene TRBV23-1, with D perhaps TRBD2 (5 bases). TRBV23-1 is reported as an ORF; its role is uncertain. The CDR3 is 17 residues long. With 0 bases removed from V and 0 bases from J, the gap between germline ends came to 15 bases. This CDR3 reads CASSQSRAQVHSYEQYF. CDR3 nucleotides: TGCGCCAGCAGTCAATCGCGGGCCCAGGTCCACTCCTACGAGCAGTACTTC.

In this sample, this clonotype turned up once. V is TRBV11-2 and J is TRBJ2-2; 7 bases map to TRBD1. Trimming took 5 bases from V and 6 from J; bases not matched to a gene: 6. The CDR3 consists of 14 residues. From germline, CDR1 is SGHAT and CDR2 FQNNGV. This CDR3 reads CASSADRDAGELFF. CDR3 bases: TGTGCCAGCAGCGCCGACAGGGATGCCGGGGAGCTGTTTTTT.

The table lists this clonotype with a few counts. The genes are TRBV9 and TRBJ2-1; D possibly matches TRBD1 or TRBD2 (7 bases each). This CDR3 contains 15 residues. CDR1 is SGDLS, CDR2 YYNGEE, per germline. Trimming removed 1 base from V and 4 bases from J, with 12 bases in between. CDR3 in amino acids: CASSVMQGGYNEQFF. The CDR3 region has the DNA TGTGCCAGCAGCGTAATGCAGGGGGGGTACAATGAGCAGTTCTTC.

The chain combines TRBV6-6 with TRBJ1-5, with TRBD1 matching over 8 bases. The CDR3 totals 16 residues. The V gene's germline CDR1 is MNHNY and CDR2 SVGAGI (reference sequence). V lost 6 bases and J lost 3; bases outside the gene matches: 10. CDR3 residues: CASSQGQGWSNQPQHF. The CDR3 DNA is TGTGCCAGCAGCCAAGGACAGGGTTGGTCCAATCAGCCCCAGCATTTT.

The chain combines TRBV7-2 with TRBJ2-4, with D perhaps given as TRBD1 or TRBD2 (5 bases each). TRBJ2-7 explains the end of the DNA better; the J call may be wrong. The CDR3 is 12 residues long. Germline loops: CDR1 SGHTA, CDR2 FQGNSA. The CDR3 here is CASSLIGAEQYF. The CDR3 coding sequence is TGTGCCAGCAGCTTGATCGGGGCCGAGCAGTACTTC.